These 7 T cell receptor beta chains were all obtained from the same sample, sequenced in a study of beta chain features in type 1 diabetes. Expressed TCRB transcripts were sequenced after all isolated RNA was converted to cDNA. Assay used: immunoSEQ multiplex PCR; TCRdb lists only in-frame clones, some missing. This table has 250,000 to 350,000 clones, 9.5% to 11% appearing once. Sequencing input: naive CD4+ T cells from blood. The receptors come from a woman in her thirties in good health.

In this sample, this clone turned up a few times. This chain connects TRBV27 to TRBJ2-7; 8 bases fit TRBD2. Germline V gene lookup returns CDR1 MNHEY and CDR2 SMNVEV (reference sequence). This CDR3 is 15 amino acids long. Losses at the gene ends were 4 bases for V and 3 bases for J; bases not matched to a gene: 8. CDR3 in DNA: TGTGCCAGCAGTTCAATAAGCGGGGGATTCTACGAGCAGTACTTC. Its protein product is CASSSISGGFYEQYF.

This clone was recorded a few times. This chain uses TRBV28 with TRBJ2-3; D gene unclear. The germline V gene encodes CDR1 MDHEN and CDR2 SYDVKM. V dropped 1 base and J dropped 6 bases, with 8 bases sitting between them. This CDR3 spans 13 amino acids. The CDR3 DNA reads as TGTGCCAGCAGTTTATCCAGGATCGATACGCAGTATTTT. This codes for CASSLSRIDTQYF.

This sequence joins TRBV10-3 and TRBJ2-1; maybe TRBD1 (5 bases). V was shortened by 2 bases and J by 5 bases, with 16 bases between the two germline ends. This CDR3 spans 16 amino acids. Germline V gene data show CDR1 as ENHRY and CDR2 as SYGVKD. CDR3 residues: CAISEVGAGFDNEQFF. CDR3 coding DNA: TGTGCCATCAGTGAGGTAGGGGCAGGGTTCGACAATGAGCAGTTCTTC.

This chain links TRBV28 with TRBJ2-5, with 11 bases lining up with TRBD1. Trimming removed 8 bases from V and 5 bases from J; junction bases left unmatched: 13. Germline values: CDR1 MDHEN, CDR2 SYDVKM. CDR3 length: 16 residues. CDR3 in amino acids: CASLGEDRGLRETQYF. The CDR3 DNA reads TGTGCCAGCCTTGGGGAGGACAGGGGGCTCAGGGAGACCCAGTACTTC.

This chain links TRBV30 with TRBJ2-7, with a possible D match to TRBD2 (5 bases). CDR1 is GTSNPN, CDR2 SVGIG, per germline (reference sequence). V gave up 0 bases and J gave up 2 bases, with 14 bases separating them. This CDR3 is 15 amino acids long. The CDR3 DNA follows: TGTGCCTGGAGTGTACTAGGTGTAACGACCTACGAGCAGTACTTC. This encodes CAWSVLGVTTYEQYF.

This clone was detected many times. The genes are TRBV29-1 and TRBJ2-1; TRBD1 might be the D (5 bases). Germline V gene sequence: CDR1 SQVTM, CDR2 ANQGSEA. V dropped 3 bases and J dropped 6 bases, with 9 bases sitting between them. This CDR3 contains 12 residues. The CDR3 spells CSVDLQVNEQFF. In nucleotides, the CDR3 is TGCAGCGTTGATTTACAGGTCAATGAGCAGTTCTTC.

To note about this clone: At one boundary the junction diverges from the germline segment, which might be a read error. V is TRBV18 and J is TRBJ2-6; D gene uncertain. The CDR3 spans 15 residues. CDR1 and CDR2 (germline): KGHSH, LQKENI. The CDR3: CASSPRSSGSNVLTF. In DNA form, the CDR3 reads TGTGCCAGCTCACCAAGGAGTAGTGGGTCCAACGTCCTGACTTTC.